This record looks at one TCR beta chain sequence and its context. Its specificity is unknown. The data are from a study of blood T cells in healthy people across ages. Next came a second PCR, run for about 6 to 12 cycles, which used a sample-barcoded 5' primer along with a J-beta primer mix. A single record per CDR3 protein comes from TCRdb applying MiXCR to the 5' RACE reads. In the table there are 1 million or so distinct CDR3 sequences, about 23% of which are singletons. The V end lost 5 bases, the J end lost 3 bases, and 17 bases lay between the germline ends. The CDR3 is made up of 15 amino acids. CDR1 and CDR2 from the germline V gene are SGHTA and FQGNSA. The donors, aged about 6 to 100, were healthy Caucasians from Russia. Whole-study results and caveats: Diversity of TCR beta correlated strongly with naive T cell percentage. Per million T cells, TCR beta diversity dropped roughly linearly as age increased.

These data were also reused for a study on T cells of mothers and their children. This second report adds: The overlap seen between related mothers and children slightly exceeded that of unrelated pairs, though not significantly.

The source is a girl aged 2 to 9 in good health. The V and J genes are TRBV7-2 and TRBJ2-7; D might be TRBD1 (6 bases). The sample comprised blood. CDR3 sequence reads: CASSGPRWGHYEQYF. CDR3 in DNA: TGTGCCAGCAGCGGACCTAGGTGGGGGCACTACGAGCAGTACTTC.